The present TCR beta chain was sequenced within a study of T cells in localized non-small cell lung cancer. Whole-study findings and limits: There was an association of higher blood T cell density with longer overall survival. There was higher T cell clonality in uninvolved adjacent lung than in tumor, and it was highest there.

The method was immunoSEQ multiplex PCR; TCRdb's version includes in-frame clones alone and lacks a portion of them. The sample includes tens of thousands of clones, about three quarters of them seen just once. On this clone: Its antigen is currently unknown.

Germline V gives CDR1 SGDLS, CDR2 YYNGEE. The CDR3 length is 14 residues. The V segment lost 4 bases and the J segment 4 bases; nucleotides outside the gene matches: 3. This sequence originates from a man aged 35-75 years with stage II squamous cell lung carcinoma. The chain couples TRBV9 to TRBJ2-1, with 9 nucleotides matching TRBD2. The sequencing here drew on PBMCs, taken before any cancer treatment. This CDR3 reads CASSLGLAYNEQFF. CDR3 nucleotides: TGTGCCAGCAGCCTCGGACTAGCGTACAATGAGCAGTTCTTC.